These T cell receptor beta chains were read from a single sample in a study of cytomegalovirus exposure and HLA in healthy donors. Sequencing was performed with immunoSEQ multiplex PCR; in TCRdb, only in-frame clones are kept and a portion is missing. The table lists 95,000 to 100,000 clones, around 77% of them singletons. The specimen was PBMCs. These receptors were taken from a man aged 35-49 years in good health and CMV-seronegative. Each CDR3 is given without its conserved first and last residue. The order of the fields is CDR3 protein, V gene, clone size. Clone size appears in some rows only: once, few, many, or a class for an expanded clone.

ASSSRDRGSHT | TRBV19 | NA
ASSDFGLYNEQF | TRBV19 | few
ASSPTVIADYNEQF | TRBV5-1 | NA
ASTGTSGGANEQF | TRBV11-1 | NA
ASSSSGTSARNEQY | TRBV2 | NA
ASSSGGGSNYEQY | TRBV28 | NA
ASSLDRVANTIY | TRBV5-4 | once
ASSRGDSNQPQH | TRBV18 | NA
ASSEEGWRQGVGQPQH | TRBV6-1 | NA
ASSTGTPQPQH | TRBV19 | once
ASSYGTGAGELF | TRBV6-5 | NA
ASSLWGGGGYSEQF | TRBV7-9 | NA
ASSPPGHINEKLF | TRBV27 | NA
ASSEQAVTEAF | TRBV2 | NA